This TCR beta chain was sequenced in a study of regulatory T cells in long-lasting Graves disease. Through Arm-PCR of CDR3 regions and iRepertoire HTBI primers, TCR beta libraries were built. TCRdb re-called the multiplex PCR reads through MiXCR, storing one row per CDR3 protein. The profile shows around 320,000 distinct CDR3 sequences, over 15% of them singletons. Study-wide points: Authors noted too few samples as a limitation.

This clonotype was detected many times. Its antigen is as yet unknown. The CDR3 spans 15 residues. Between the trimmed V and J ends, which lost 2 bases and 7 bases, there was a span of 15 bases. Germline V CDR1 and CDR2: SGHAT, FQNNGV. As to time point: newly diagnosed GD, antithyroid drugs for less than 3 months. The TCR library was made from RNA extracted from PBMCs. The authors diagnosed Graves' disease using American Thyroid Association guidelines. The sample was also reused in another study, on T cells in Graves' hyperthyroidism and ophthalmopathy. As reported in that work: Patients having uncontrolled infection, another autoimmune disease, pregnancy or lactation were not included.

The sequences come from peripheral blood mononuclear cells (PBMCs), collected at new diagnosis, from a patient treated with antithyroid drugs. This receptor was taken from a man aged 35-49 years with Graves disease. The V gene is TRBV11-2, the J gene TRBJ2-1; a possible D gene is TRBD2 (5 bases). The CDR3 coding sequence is TGTGCCAGCAGCTTAATGCTCTGGACTGTGAATGAGCAGTTCTTC. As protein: CASSLMLWTVNEQFF.